Described below is a single TCR beta chain sequence and its context. Antigen: not known. These data belong to a study of Graves' ophthalmopathy and Graves' hyperthyroidism. Study overall: Peripheral blood (taken before any treatment) was collected at initial diagnosis.

The CDR3 runs 14 residues. Between the trimmed V and J ends, which lost 3 bases and 2 bases, there was a span of 11 bases. Germline CDR1 LNHNV, CDR2 YYDKDF (reference sequence). The TCR beta CDR3 regions underwent amplification from RNA transcripts. Second-round multiplex PCR came after a first-round RT-PCR that employed HTBI primers. TCRdb reprocessed the multiplex PCR reads with MiXCR, giving one entry per CDR3 protein. This sample yields around 50,000 distinct CDR3 sequences, of which over 40% are seen a single time; approximately 23% belongs to the top ten. Study findings and constraints: Distinction of ophthalmopathy from stable hyperthyroidism by a 13-signature model reached approximately 90% sensitivity and roughly 78% specificity. The model's prediction of ophthalmopathy progression had approximately 68% sensitivity and around 77% specificity. Most expanded clonotypes in thyroid above 0.001 frequency also showed up in blood.

The sample consisted of peripheral blood. The TCR sequence derives from an adult man with Graves' ophthalmopathy. This chain connects TRBV15 to TRBJ2-7; D gene ambiguous. The CDR3 loop is CATSRARDPYEQYF. In DNA form, the CDR3 reads TGTGCCACCAGCAGGGCTCGTGATCCCTACGAGCAGTACTTC.